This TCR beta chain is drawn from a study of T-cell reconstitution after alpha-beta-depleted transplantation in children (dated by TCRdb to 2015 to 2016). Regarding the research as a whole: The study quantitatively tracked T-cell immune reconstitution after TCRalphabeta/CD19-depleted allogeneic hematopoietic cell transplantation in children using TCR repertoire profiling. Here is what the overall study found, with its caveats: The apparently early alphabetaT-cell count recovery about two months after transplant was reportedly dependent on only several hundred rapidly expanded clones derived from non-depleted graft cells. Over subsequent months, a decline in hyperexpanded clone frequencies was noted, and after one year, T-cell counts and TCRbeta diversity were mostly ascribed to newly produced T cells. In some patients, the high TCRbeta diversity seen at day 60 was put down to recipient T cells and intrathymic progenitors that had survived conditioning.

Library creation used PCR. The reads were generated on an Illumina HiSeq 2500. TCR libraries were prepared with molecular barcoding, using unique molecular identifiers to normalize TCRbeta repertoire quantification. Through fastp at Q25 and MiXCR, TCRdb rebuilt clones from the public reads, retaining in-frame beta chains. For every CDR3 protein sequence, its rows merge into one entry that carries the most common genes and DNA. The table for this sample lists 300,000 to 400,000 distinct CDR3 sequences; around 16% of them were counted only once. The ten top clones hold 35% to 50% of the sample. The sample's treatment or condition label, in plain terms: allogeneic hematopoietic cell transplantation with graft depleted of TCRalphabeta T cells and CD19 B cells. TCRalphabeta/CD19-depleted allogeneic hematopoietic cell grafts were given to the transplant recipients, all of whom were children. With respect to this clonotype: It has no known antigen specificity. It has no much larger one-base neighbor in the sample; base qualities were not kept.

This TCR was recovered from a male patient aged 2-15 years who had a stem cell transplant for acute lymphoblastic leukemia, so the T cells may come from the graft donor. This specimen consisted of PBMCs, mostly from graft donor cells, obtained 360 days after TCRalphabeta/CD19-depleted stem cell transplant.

CDR3 reads: CASSVSLGAETQYF. The bases read TGTGCCAGCAGCGTATCTTTGGGGGCCGAGACCCAGTACTTC. The V and J genes are TRBV9 and TRBJ2-5; the D gene is perhaps TRBD1, on 6 matching bases. Sequences SGDLS (CDR1) and YYNGEE (CDR2) are obtained from the germline V gene. Relative to germline, V is 1 base shorter and J is 5 bases shorter, with 12 bases between their ends. Spanning cysteine to phenylalanine, the CDR3 consists of 14 amino acids. The CDR3 DNA has 42 bases and is translated from base 1.